This TCR beta chain is drawn from a study of brain T cells in children with intractable seizures. With respect to this clone: The target antigen is unknown.

Surgery cases with the highest brain T cell transcript signatures were chosen for sequencing. The protocol was immunoSEQ multiplex PCR, while the TCRdb copy is restricted to in-frame clones and leaves out a portion. The repertoire holds 88,000 or so clones, with under 95% as singletons. Notes on the study in general: HCMV serostatus was not known, and viral specificity came from CDR3 similarity only.

The sequencing used peripheral blood, collected at surgery. The receptor was isolated from a girl aged 2 to 10 with Rasmussen encephalitis and intractable seizures.

The CDR3 DNA follows: TGTGCCAGCAGTTTAAGGACAGGTGGCTACGAGCAGTACTTC. This codes for CASSLRTGGYEQYF. This rearrangement joins TRBV27 to TRBJ2-7; 7 bases fit TRBD1. Unmatched junction bases numbered 4, after V lost 2 bases and J lost 3 bases. This CDR3 is built from 14 residues. Germline CDR1 and CDR2: MNHEY and SMNVEV (reference sequence).